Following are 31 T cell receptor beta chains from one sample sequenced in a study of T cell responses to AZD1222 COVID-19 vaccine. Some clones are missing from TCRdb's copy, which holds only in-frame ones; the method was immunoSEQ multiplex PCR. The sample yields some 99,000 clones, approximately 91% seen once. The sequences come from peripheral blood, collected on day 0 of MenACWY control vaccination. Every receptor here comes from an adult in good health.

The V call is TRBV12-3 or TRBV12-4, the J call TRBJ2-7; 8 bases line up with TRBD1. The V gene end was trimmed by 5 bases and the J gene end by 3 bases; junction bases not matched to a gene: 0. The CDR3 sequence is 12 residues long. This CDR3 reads CASSTGGYEQYF. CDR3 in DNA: TGTGCCAGCAGTACAGGGGGCTACGAGCAGTACTTC.

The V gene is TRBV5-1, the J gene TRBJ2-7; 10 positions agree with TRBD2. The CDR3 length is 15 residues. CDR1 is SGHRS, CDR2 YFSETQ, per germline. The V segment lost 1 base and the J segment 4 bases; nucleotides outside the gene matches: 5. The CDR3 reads CASSLLASGSYEQYF. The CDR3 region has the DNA TGCGCCAGCAGCTTGTTGGCTAGCGGGAGTTACGAGCAGTACTTC.

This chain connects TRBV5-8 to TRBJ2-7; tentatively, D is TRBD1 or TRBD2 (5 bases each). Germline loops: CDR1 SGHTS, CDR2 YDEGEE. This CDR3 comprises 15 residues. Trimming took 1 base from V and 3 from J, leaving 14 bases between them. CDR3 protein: CASSLLRGVRYEQYF. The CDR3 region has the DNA TGTGCCAGCAGCTTGCTAAGGGGAGTCCGCTACGAGCAGTACTTC.

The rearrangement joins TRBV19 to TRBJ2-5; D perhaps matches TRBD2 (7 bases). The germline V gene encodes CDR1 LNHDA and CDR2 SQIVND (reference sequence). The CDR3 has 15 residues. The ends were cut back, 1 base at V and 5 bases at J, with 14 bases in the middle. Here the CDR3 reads CASSIGGGAGETQYF. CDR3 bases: TGTGCCAGTAGTATAGGTGGGGGGGCCGGGGAGACCCAGTACTTC.

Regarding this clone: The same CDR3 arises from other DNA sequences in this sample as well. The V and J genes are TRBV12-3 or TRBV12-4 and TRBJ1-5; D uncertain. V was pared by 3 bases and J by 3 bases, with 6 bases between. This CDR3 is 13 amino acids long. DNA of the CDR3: TGTGCCAGCAGTTTCTTGGACAATCAGCCCCAGCATTTT. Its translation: CASSFLDNQPQHF.

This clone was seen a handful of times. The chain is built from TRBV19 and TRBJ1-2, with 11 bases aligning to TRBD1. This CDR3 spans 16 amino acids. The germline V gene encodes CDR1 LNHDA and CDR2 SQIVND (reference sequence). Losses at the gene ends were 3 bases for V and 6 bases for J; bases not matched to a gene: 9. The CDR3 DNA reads TGTGCCAGTAGTATCTCCATAGGACAGGGGGCGAATGGCTACACCTTC. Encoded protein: CASSISIGQGANGYTF.

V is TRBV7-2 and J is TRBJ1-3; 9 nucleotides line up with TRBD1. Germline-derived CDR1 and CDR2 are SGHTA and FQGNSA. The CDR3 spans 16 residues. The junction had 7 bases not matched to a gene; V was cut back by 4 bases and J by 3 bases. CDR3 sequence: CASSSGTGRRGNTIYF. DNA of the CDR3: TGTGCCAGCAGCTCGGGGACAGGGAGGCGTGGAAACACCATATATTTT.

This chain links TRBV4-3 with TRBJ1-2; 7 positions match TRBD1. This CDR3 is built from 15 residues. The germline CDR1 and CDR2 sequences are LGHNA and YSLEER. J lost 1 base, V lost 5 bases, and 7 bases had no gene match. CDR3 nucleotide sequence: TGCGCCAGCAGCGATGGGACAGCCTTTAACTATGGCTACACCTTC. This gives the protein CASSDGTAFNYGYTF.

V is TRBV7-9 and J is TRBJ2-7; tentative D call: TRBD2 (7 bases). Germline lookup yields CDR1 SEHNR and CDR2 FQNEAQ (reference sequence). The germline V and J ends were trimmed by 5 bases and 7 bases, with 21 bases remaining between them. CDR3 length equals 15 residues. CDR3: CASSPVGGGLSEQYF. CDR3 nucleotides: TGTGCCAGCAGCCCTGTGGGGGGGGGCCTTAGTGAGCAGTACTTC.

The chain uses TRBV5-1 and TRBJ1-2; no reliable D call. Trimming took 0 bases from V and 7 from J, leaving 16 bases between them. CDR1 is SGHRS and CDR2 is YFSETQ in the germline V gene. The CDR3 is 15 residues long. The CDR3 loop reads CASSLDLLDSGGYTF. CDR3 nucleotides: TGCGCCAGCAGCTTGGATCTGTTGGATTCTGGTGGCTACACCTTC.

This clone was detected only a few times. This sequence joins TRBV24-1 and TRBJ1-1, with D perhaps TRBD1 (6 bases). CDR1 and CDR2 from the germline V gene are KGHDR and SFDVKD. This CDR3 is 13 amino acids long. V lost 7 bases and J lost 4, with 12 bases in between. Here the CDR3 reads CATRGAGVTEAFF. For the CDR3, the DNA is TGTGCCACCAGGGGGGCGGGAGTCACTGAAGCTTTCTTT.

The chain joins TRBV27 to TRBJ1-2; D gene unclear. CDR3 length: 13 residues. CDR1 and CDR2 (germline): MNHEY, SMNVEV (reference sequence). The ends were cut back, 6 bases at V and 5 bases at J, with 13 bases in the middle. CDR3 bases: TGTGCCAGCAGCCCATTACGAGGGTATGGCTACACCTTC. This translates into CASSPLRGYGYTF.

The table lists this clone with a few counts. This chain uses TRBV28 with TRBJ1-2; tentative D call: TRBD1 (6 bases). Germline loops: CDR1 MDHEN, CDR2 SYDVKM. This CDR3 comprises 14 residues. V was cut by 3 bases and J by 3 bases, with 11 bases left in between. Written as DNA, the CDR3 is TGTGCCAGCAGTTTCACCTGGACAGACTATGGCTACACCTTC. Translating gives CASSFTWTDYGYTF.

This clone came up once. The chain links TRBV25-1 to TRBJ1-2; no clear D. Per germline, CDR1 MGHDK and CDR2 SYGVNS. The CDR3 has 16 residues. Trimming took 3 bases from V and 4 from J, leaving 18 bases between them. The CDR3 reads CASSDPHVGTSYGYTF. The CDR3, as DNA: TGTGCCAGCAGTGACCCCCATGTGGGTACCTCCTATGGCTACACCTTC.

CDR3 in DNA: TGTGCCAGCAGCGTAGCGGGGGAACAGGGCGTCTACGAGCAGTACTTC. Its protein product is CASSVAGEQGVYEQYF. The rearrangement uses TRBV9 and TRBJ2-7; D is possibly TRBD1 or TRBD2 (6 bases each). The CDR3 extends over 16 amino acids. V was pared by 0 bases and J by 3 bases, with 16 bases between. Germline V gene lookup returns CDR1 SGDLS and CDR2 YYNGEE.

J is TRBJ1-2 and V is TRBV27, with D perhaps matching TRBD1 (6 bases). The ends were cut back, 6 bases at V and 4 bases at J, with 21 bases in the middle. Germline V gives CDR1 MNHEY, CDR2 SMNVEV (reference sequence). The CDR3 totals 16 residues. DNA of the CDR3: TGTGCCAGCAGCCGCAGGGGCCCTGGGAACAGCTATGGCTACACCTTC. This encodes CASSRRGPGNSYGYTF.

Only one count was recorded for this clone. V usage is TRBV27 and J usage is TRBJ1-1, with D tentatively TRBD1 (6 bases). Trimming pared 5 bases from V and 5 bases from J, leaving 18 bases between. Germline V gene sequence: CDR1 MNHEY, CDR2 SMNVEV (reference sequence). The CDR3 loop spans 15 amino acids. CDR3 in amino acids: CASSPSWGRRTEAFF. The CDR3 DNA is TGTGCCAGCAGTCCTAGCTGGGGGCGGAGGACTGAAGCTTTCTTT.

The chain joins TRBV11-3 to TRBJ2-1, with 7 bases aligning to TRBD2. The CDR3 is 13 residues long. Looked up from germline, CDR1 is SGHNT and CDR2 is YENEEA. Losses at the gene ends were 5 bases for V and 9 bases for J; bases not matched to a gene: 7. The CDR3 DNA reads TGTGCCAGCAGCCCTGGCGGGAGCGTTGAGCAGTTCTTC. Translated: CASSPGGSVEQFF.

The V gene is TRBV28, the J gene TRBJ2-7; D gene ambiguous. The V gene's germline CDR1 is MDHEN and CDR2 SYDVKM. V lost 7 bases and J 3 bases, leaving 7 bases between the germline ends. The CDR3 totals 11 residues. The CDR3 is CASKGYYEQYF. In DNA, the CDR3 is TGTGCCAGCAAGGGATACTACGAGCAGTACTTC. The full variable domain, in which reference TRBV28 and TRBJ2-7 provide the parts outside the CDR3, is DVKVTQSSRYLVKRTGEKVFLECVQDMDHENMFWYRQDPGLGLRLIYFSYDVKMKEKGDIPEGYSVSREKKERFSLILESASTNQTSMYLCASKGYYEQYFGPGTRLTVT.

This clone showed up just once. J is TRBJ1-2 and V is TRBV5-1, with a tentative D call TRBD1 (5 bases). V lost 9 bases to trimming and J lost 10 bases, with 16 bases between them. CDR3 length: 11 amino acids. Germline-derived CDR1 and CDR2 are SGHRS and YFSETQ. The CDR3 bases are TGCGCCACCCTCGATCAGGGATACTACACCTTC. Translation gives CATLDQGYYTF.

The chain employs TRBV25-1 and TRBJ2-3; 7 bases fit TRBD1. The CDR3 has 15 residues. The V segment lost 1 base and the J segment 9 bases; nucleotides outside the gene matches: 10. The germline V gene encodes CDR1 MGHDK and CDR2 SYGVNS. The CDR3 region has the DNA TGTGCCAGCAGTGAATCCCGGACAGGAGTGTCAACGCAGTATTTT. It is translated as CASSESRTGVSTQYF.

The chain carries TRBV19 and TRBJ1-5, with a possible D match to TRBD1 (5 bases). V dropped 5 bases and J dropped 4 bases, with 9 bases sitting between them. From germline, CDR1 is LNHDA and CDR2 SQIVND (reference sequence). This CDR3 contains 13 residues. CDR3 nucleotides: TGTGCCAGTAGTTTTGCAGGGAATCAGCCCCAGCATTTT. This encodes CASSFAGNQPQHF.

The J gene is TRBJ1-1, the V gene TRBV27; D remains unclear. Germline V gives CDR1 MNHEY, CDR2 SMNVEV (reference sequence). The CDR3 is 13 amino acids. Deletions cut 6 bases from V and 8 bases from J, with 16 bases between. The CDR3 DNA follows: TGTGCCAGCAGCAGTTGGGCCTCGGCGGAAGCTTTCTTT. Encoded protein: CASSSWASAEAFF.

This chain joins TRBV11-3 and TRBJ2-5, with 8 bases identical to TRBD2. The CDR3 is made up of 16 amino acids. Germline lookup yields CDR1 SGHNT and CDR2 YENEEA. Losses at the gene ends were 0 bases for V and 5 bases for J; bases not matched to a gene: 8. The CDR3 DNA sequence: TGTGCCAGCAGCTTAGATATTGCGGGAGGTAGGGAGACCCAGTACTTC. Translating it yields CASSLDIAGGRETQYF.

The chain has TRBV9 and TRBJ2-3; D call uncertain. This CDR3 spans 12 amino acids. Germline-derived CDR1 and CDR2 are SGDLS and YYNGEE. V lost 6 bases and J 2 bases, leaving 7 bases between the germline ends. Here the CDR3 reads CASKRVTDTQYF. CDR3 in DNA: TGTGCCAGCAAGAGAGTCACAGATACGCAGTATTTT. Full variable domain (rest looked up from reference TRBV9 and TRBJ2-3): DSGVTQTPKHLITATGQRVTLRCSPRSGDLSVYWYQQSLDQGLQFLIQYYNGEERAKGNILERFSAQQFPDLHSELNLSSLELGDSALYFCASKRVTDTQYFGPGTRLTVL.

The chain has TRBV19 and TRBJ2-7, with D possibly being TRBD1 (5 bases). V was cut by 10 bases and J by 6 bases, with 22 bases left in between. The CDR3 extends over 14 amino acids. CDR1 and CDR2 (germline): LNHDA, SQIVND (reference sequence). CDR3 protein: CATSAGALVAEQYF. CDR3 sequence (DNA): TGTGCCACCTCTGCTGGGGCGCTCGTAGCCGAGCAGTACTTC.

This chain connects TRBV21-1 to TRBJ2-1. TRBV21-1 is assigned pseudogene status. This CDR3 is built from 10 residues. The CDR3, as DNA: TGTGCCAGCAGCAAAGGGATGCAGTTCTTC. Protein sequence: CASSKGMQFF.

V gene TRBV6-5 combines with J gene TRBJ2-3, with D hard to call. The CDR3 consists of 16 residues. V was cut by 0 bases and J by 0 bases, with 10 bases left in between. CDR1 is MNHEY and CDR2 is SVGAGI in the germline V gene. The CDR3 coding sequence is TGTGCCAGCAGTTACTCGAGTCCCACTAGCACAGATACGCAGTATTTT. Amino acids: CASSYSSPTSTDTQYF.

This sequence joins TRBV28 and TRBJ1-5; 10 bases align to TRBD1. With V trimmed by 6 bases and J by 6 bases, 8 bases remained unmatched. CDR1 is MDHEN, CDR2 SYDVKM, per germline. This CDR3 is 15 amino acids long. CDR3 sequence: CASRSGQGWGQPQHF. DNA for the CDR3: TGTGCCAGCAGGTCGGGACAGGGGTGGGGTCAGCCCCAGCATTTT.

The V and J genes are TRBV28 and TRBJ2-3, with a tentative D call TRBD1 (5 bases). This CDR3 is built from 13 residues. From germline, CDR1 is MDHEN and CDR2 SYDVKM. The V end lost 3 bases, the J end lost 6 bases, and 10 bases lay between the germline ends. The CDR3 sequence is CASSFQGMDTQYF. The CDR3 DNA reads TGTGCCAGCAGTTTTCAGGGTATGGATACGCAGTATTTT.

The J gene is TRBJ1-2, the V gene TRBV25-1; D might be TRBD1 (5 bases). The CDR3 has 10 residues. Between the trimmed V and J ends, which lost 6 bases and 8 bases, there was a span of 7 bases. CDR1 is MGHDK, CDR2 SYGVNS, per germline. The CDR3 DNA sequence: TGTGCCAGCAGGGGGGAGGGCTACACCTTC. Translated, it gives CASRGEGYTF.